This T cell receptor beta chain was sequenced for a study of human T cells and chemical hapten exposure. Trimming pared 0 bases from V and 4 bases from J, leaving 5 bases between. The CDR3 loop spans 13 amino acids. The time point was: patch test 1, 2 weeks after DPC sensitization. The sample's treatment: therapeutic diphenylcyclopropenone sensitization with weekly scalp DPC. TCRdb reanalysed the RACE reads using MiXCR and keeps one entry per CDR3 protein. The profile shows approximately 340,000 distinct CDR3 sequences, 6% to 8.5% of them singletons. This clonotype appeared a few times. This rearrangement joins TRBV12-3 or TRBV12-4 to TRBJ2-3, with D unresolved. The TCR originated in a woman aged 18-29 years with alopecia areata. Some clones in this sample may be carry-over from other donors' samples. Sequencing used whole blood, obtained in connection with sensitization to the hapten diphenylcyclopropenone (DPC). The CDR3 DNA sequence: TGTGCCAGCAGTTTAGCGCTGGCAGATACGCAGTATTTT. It codes for CASSLALADTQYF.